The T cell receptor beta chain under discussion was sequenced for a study of T cells in Graves' hyperthyroidism and ophthalmopathy. Looked up from germline, CDR1 is SGHVS and CDR2 is FQNEAQ. The V gene end was trimmed by 4 bases and the J gene end by 2 bases; junction bases not matched to a gene: 11. The CDR3 is 19 amino acids. Comment on this clonotype: Its specificity is unknown.

The investigators amplified TCR beta CDR3 regions from RNA transcripts. HTBI primers drove first-round RT-PCR of the TCR CDR3. One entry per CDR3 protein, called by TCRdb with MiXCR from the multiplex PCR reads. The table records 500,000 or so distinct CDR3 sequences, approximately 17% of them present only once. Findings and limits, study-wide: The model forecast ophthalmopathy, anticipating it by a median around 6.5 months before onset.

Uncontrolled infection, other autoimmune disease, pregnancy or lactation excluded patients. Sequences were obtained from blood. This chain joins TRBV7-8 and TRBJ2-1; TRBD2 agrees at 13 bases. The sequence derives from a woman between 18 and 29 years old with Graves' ophthalmopathy. This CDR3 reads CASSSGRTSGSWTYNEQFF. CDR3 nucleotide sequence: TGTGCCAGCAGCTCCGGGCGGACTAGCGGGAGCTGGACCTACAATGAGCAGTTCTTC.